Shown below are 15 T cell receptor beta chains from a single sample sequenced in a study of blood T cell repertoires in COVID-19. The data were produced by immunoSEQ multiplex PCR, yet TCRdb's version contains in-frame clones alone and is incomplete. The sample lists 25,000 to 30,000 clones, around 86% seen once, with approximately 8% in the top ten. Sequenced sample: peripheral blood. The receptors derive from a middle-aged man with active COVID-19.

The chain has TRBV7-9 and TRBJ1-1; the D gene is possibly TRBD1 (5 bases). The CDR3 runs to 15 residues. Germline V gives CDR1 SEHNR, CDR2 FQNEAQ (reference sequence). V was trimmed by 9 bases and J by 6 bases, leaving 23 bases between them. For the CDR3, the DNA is TGTGCCAGTTCGGCCAGGGCCTCTGGAGTCGCTGAAGCTTTCTTT. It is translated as CASSARASGVAEAFF.

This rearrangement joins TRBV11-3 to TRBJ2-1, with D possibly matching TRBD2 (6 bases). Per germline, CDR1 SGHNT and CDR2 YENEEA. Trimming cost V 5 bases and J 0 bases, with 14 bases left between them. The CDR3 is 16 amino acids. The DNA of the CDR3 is TGTGCCAGCAGCCCCTTAGCGGCTAGCTCCTACAATGAGCAGTTCTTC. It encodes CASSPLAASSYNEQFF. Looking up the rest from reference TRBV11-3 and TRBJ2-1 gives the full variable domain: EAGVVQSPRYKIIEKKQPVAFWCNPISGHNTLYWYLQNLGQGPELLIRYENEEAVDDSQLPKDRFSAERLKGVDSTLKIQPAELGDSAVYLCASSPLAASSYNEQFFGPGTRLTVL.

CDR3 protein: CASSLARVVPYEQYF. In DNA, the CDR3 is TGTGCCAGCAGCTTAGCCCGGGTGGTACCCTACGAGCAGTACTTC. J is TRBJ2-7 and V is TRBV7-6; unclear D gene. Trimming pared 0 bases from V and 2 bases from J, leaving 11 bases between. The CDR3 length is 15 residues. Germline lookup yields CDR1 SGHVS and CDR2 FNYEAQ.

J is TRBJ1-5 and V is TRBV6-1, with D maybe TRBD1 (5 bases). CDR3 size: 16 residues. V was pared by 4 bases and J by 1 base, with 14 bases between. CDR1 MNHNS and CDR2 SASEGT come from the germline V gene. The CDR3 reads CASSAVRGASNQPQHF. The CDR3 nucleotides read TGTGCCAGCAGTGCGGTTAGGGGCGCAAGCAATCAGCCCCAGCATTTT.

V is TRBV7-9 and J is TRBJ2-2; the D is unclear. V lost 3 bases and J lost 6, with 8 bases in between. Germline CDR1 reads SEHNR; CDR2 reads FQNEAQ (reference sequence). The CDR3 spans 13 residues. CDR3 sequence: CASSFLIAGELFF. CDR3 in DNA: TGTGCCAGCAGCTTTCTAATAGCCGGGGAGCTGTTTTTT.

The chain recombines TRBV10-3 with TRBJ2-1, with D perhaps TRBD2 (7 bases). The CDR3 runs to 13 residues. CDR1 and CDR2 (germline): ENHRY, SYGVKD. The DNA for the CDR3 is TGTGACAAGGGGGGGAGCTCCTACAATGAGCAGTTCTTC. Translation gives CDKGGSSYNEQFF.

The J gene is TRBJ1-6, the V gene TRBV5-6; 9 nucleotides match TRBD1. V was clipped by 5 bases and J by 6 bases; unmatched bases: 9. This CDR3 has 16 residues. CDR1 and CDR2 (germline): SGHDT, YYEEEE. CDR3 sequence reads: CASRPGTGRSNSPLHF. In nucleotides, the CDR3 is TGTGCCAGCAGACCCGGGACAGGGCGATCTAATTCACCCCTCCACTTT. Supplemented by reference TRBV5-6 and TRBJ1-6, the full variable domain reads DAGVTQSPTHLIKTRGQQVTLRCSPKSGHDTVSWYQQALGQGPQFIFQYYEEEERQRGNFPDRFSGHQFPNYSSELNVNALLLGDSALYLCASRPGTGRSNSPLHFGNGTRLTVT.

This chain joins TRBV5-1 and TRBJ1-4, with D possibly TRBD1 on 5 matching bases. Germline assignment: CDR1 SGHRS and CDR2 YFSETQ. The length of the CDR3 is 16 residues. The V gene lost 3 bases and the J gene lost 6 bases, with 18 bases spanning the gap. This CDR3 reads CASSSGWGGGDEKLFF. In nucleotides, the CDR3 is TGCGCCAGCAGCTCTGGATGGGGGGGTGGTGATGAAAAACTGTTTTTT.

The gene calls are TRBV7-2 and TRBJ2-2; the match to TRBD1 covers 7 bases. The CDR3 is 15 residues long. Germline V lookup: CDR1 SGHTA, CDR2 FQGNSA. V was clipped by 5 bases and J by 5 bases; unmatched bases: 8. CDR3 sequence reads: CASSVTGLVTGELFF. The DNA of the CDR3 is TGTGCCAGCAGCGTGACAGGGTTGGTAACCGGGGAGCTGTTTTTT.

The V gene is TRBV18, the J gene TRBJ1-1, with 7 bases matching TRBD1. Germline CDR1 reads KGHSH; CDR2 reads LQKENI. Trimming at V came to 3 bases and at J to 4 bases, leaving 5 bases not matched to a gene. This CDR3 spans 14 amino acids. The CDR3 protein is CASSPPDRATEAFF. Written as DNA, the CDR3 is TGTGCCAGCTCACCCCCCGACAGGGCCACTGAAGCTTTCTTT.

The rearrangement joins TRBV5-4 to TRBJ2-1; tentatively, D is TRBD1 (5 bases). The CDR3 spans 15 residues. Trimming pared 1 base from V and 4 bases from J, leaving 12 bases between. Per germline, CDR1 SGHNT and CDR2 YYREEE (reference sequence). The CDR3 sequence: CASSLIGVIYNEQFF. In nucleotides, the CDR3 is TGTGCCAGCAGCTTGATAGGGGTTATATACAATGAGCAGTTCTTC.

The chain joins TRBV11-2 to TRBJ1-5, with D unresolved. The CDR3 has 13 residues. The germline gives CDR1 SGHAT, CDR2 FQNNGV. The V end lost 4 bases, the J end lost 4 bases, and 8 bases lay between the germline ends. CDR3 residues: CASSSIRNQPQHF. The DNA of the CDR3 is TGTGCCAGCAGCTCCATACGGAATCAGCCCCAGCATTTT. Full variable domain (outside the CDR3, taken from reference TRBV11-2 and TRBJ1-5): EAGVAQSPRYKIIEKRQSVAFWCNPISGHATLYWYQQILGQGPKLLIQFQNNGVVDDSQLPKDRFSAERLKGVDSTLKIQPAKLEDSAVYLCASSSIRNQPQHFGDGTRLSIL.

The CDR3 is CASSLGRGILNTEAFF. CDR3 DNA: TGTGCCAGCAGCTTAGGCAGGGGGATTTTGAACACTGAAGCTTTCTTT. V and J are TRBV7-2 and TRBJ1-1; TRBD1 matches at 7 bases. Trimming at V came to 1 base and at J to 0 bases, leaving 5 bases not matched to a gene. CDR3 length equals 16 residues. Germline-derived CDR1 and CDR2 are SGHTA and FQGNSA.

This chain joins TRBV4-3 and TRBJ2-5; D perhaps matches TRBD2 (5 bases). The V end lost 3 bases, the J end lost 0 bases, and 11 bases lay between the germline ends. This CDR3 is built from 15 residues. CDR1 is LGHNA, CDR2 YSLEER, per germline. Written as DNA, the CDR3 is TGCGCCAGCAGCCAGGGAGACTGGGACCAAGAGACCCAGTACTTC. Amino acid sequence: CASSQGDWDQETQYF.

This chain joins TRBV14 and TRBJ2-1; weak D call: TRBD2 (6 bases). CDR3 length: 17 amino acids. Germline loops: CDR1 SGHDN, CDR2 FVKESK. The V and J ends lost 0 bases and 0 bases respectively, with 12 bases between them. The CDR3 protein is CASSQEAGFSSYNEQFF. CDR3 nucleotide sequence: TGTGCCAGCAGCCAAGAGGCGGGGTTCAGCTCCTACAATGAGCAGTTCTTC. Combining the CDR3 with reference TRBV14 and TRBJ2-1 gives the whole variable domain EAGVTQFPSHSVIEKGQTVTLRCDPISGHDNLYWYRRVMGKEIKFLLHFVKESKQDESGMPNNRFLAERTGGTYSTLKVQPAELEDSGVYFCASSQEAGFSSYNEQFFGPGTRLTVL.